This T cell receptor beta chain came from a study of cytomegalovirus exposure and HLA in healthy donors. Comments on this clone: What it recognizes is unknown.

General study results and limits: Analysis performed later found roughly 17,000 TCR beta sequences associated with HLA alleles at 0.05 false discovery rate. TRBV6-2, TRBV6-3 and some other V segments were unresolvable in 87-base-pair reads.

13 Jbeta primers and 60 Vbeta primers were used for the PCR. Generated by immunoSEQ multiplex PCR, the TCRdb table keeps only in-frame clones and is missing some. The sample includes 110,000 or so clones, roughly 12% of them seen just once. Deletions cut 3 bases from V and 5 bases from J, with 29 bases between. The CDR3 length is 19 residues. CDR1 SGHAT and CDR2 FQNNGV come from the germline V gene. Sequenced: PBMCs. This clonotype originated in a man between 35 and 55 years old in good health and CMV-seropositive. This chain joins TRBV11-2 and TRBJ2-7, with a tentative D call TRBD1 (6 bases). This CDR3 is CASSLVHEKNRERGDEQYF. The CDR3 nucleotides are TGTGCCAGCAGCTTGGTCCACGAGAAAAACAGGGAAAGAGGTGACGAGCAGTACTTC.